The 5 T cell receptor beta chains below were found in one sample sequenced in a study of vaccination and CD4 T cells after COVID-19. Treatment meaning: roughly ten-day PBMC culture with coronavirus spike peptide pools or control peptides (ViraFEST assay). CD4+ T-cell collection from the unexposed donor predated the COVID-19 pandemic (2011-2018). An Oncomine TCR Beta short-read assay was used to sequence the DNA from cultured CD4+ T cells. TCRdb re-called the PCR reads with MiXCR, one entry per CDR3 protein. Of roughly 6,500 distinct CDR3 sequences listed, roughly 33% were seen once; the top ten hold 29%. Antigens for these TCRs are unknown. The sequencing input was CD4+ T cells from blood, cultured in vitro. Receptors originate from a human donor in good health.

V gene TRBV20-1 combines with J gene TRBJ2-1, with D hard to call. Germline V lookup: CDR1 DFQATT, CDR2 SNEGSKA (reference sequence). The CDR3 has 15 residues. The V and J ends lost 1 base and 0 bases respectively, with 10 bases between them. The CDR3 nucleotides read TGCAGTGCTAGAGTGGGGATTCCCTCCTACAATGAGCAGTTCTTC. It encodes CSARVGIPSYNEQFF.

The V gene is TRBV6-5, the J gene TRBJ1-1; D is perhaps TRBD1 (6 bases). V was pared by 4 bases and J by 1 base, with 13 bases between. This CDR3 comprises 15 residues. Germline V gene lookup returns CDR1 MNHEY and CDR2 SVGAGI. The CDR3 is CASSSGGQPNTEAFF. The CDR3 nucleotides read TGTGCCAGCAGTTCCGGAGGACAGCCGAACACTGAAGCTTTCTTT.

The DNA for the CDR3 is TGCGCCAGCAGCTTGGTGGGAGAAGTAGCGGGGGGGGCCCACGAGCAGTACTTC. Translating gives CASSLVGEVAGGAHEQYF. The rearrangement links TRBV5-1 to TRBJ2-7; 11 bases align to TRBD2. V gave up 0 bases and J gave up 5 bases; unmatched junction bases: 13. Germline lookup yields CDR1 SGHRS and CDR2 YFSETQ. This CDR3 contains 18 residues.

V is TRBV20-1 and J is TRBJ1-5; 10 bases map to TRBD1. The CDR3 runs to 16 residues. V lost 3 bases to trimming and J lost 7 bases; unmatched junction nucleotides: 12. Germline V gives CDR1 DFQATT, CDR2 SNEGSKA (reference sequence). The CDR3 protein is CSASRGGQGEVQPQHF. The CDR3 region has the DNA TGCAGTGCTAGCCGCGGAGGACAGGGGGAAGTGCAGCCCCAGCATTTT.

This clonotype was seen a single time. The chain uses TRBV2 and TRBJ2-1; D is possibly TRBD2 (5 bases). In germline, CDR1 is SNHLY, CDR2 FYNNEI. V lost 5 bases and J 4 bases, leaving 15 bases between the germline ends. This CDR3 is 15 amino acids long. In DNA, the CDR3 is TGTGCCAGCAGTCGGGAACAGAACGTATACAATGAGCAGTTCTTC. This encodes CASSREQNVYNEQFF.